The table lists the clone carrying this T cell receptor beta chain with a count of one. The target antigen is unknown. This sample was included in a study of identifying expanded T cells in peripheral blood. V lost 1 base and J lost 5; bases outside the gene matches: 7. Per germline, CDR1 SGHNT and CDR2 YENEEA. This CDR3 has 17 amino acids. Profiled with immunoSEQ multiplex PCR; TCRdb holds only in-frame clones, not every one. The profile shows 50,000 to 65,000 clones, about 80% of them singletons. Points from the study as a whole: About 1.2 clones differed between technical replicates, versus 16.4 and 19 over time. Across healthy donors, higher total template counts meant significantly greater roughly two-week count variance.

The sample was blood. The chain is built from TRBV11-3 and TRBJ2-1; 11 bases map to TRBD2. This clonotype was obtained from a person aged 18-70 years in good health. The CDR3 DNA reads TGTGCCAGCAGCTTAGGGTCTAGCGGGAGGAGCCACAATGAGCAGTTCTTC. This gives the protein CASSLGSSGRSHNEQFF.